This entry features one T cell receptor (beta chain) sequence. The antigen remains unidentified. The CDR3 sequence is 16 residues long. Germline V CDR1 and CDR2: SNHLY, FYNNEI. Trimming cost V 4 bases and J 8 bases; bases outside gene matches: 12. This specimen belongs to a study of long-term antiretroviral therapy in people with HIV. Study-wide results and caveats: ART preceded a rise in diversity that nonetheless stayed lower than in transplant donor controls. Information on adherence, resistance and therapy changes was unavailable. Pre-ART clonal expansions dominated every time point's repertoire.

At survey level, the immunoSEQ assay was run in its v3.0 version. A per-sample goal of roughly 40,000-50,000 T-cell genomes was targeted by sequencing. Using immunoSEQ multiplex PCR, the repertoire was profiled, and TCRdb retains in-frame clones only, with some absent. The sample yields around 15,000 clones, over 70% seen once. The chain combines TRBV2 with TRBJ1-4, with 8 bases fitting TRBD1. The TCR originated in a woman aged 50 to 65 with HIV. The starting material was unsorted PBMCs, obtained 1.5 years before starting antiretroviral therapy. The CDR3 DNA is TGTGCCAGCAGTGTACCCCGAGGACAGGGTTTCGAAAAACTGTTTTTT. Translating it yields CASSVPRGQGFEKLFF.